This record looks at one TCR beta chain sequence and its context. Its matching antigen is unknown. These data come from a study of CXCR3-negative and CXCR3-positive naive CD8 T cells. Overall study findings and caveats: No difference in surface CD5 was seen between naive subsets, and TCR strength was inferred from TRB CDR3 properties. Naive CXCR3-negative and CXCR3-positive cells had similar TRBV-TRBJ usage; memory differed. Naive cells positive for CXCR3 carried more hydrophobic TRB CDR3s than CXCR3-negative ones.

In preparing the TRB cDNA libraries, 5' RACE with UMI labels was used. One entry per CDR3 protein, without DNA, is what TCRdb gives after re-calling the 5' RACE reads. Across around 140,000 distinct CDR3 sequences, the top ten clones capture 0.41% of the sample. The specimen sequenced was naive CXCR3+ CD8+ T cells from blood. The subset here: CD45RO-CCR7+CD27+CD95- naive CD8+ T cells expressing CXCR3 (TNR3+). The TCR originated in a human donor in good health. Some clones in this sample may be carry-over from other donors' samples.

The chain's CDR3 is CASSDRQGPVAFF. This chain uses TRBV27 with TRBJ1-1. Germline V lookup: CDR1 MNHEY, CDR2 SMNVEV (reference sequence). The CDR3 totals 13 residues.